This T cell receptor beta chain was sequenced for a study of Ad26.COV2.S vaccination and SARS-CoV-2 variants. Study-level results: There was reportedly substantial breadth in spike-specific CD8+ and CD4+ T cell responses after vaccination.

Remarks on this clone: What it recognizes is unknown.

The V segment lost 5 bases and the J segment 8 bases; nucleotides outside the gene matches: 6. Germline V gene sequence: CDR1 MNHEY, CDR2 SMNVEV (reference sequence). This CDR3 is 14 amino acids long. Sequencing used immunoSEQ multiplex PCR; TCRdb keeps in-frame clones, though not all of them. The data contain hundreds of thousands of clones, roughly 94% of them singletons. Here the sequenced sample was peripheral blood, taken after recovery from COVID-19. The V and J genes are TRBV27 and TRBJ1-4; 9 bases are a match to TRBD1. This clonotype originated in a human donor who had recovered from COVID-19. CDR3 amino acids: CASSPTGGKEKLFF. CDR3 DNA sequence: TGTGCCAGCAGTCCAACAGGGGGCAAGGAAAAACTGTTTTTT.